The source of this T cell receptor (beta chain) is a study of cytomegalovirus exposure and HLA in healthy donors. Whole-study findings and limits: Altogether, 170 or so TCR beta chains were recorded as cytomegalovirus-associated.

Sequencing was performed with immunoSEQ multiplex PCR; in TCRdb, only in-frame clones are kept and a portion is missing. The sample gives tens of thousands of clones, about 94% of which show up once; more than 1.2% is in the top ten. On this clone itself: Its antigen is unknown.

The receptor's source is a young man in good health and CMV-seropositive. Sequencing was carried out using PBMCs.

CDR3 sequence: CAIKGLAGADTDTQYF. In DNA form, the CDR3 reads TGTGCCATCAAAGGTCTAGCGGGGGCGGACACAGATACGCAGTATTTT. The V gene is TRBV10-3, the J gene TRBJ2-3; TRBD2 matches at 10 bases. Germline CDR1 ENHRY, CDR2 SYGVKD. The CDR3 loop spans 16 amino acids. The J segment lost 2 bases and the V segment lost 7 bases, leaving 9 bases of the junction unmatched.